A single sample gave rise to the 18 T cell receptor beta chains below, sequenced in a study of monozygotic twins with inflammatory bowel disease (dated by TCRdb to between 2018 and 2020). Receptor libraries were prepared by 5' RACE. Sequencing used an Illumina HiSeq 2500. TCRdb reprocessed the sequencing reads and holds a single record per CDR3 protein sequence, with no DNA. The sample table on file contains under 200,000 distinct CDR3 sequences. The ten biggest clones cover 2.8% of the sample. The specimen was blood. Every receptor here comes from a human donor with ulcerative colitis or Crohn's disease, or a healthy co-twin of an affected twin (not recorded which).

The chain couples TRBV28 to TRBJ1-6; TCRdb designates TRBD1, a call that cannot be tested without DNA. This CDR3 is built from 15 residues. Looked up from germline, CDR1 is MDHEN and CDR2 is SYDVKM. CDR3 amino acids: CASSLSGGGEPPLHF.

V usage is TRBV7-3 and J usage is TRBJ2-5; the TCRdb D gene call, TRBD2, has no DNA to confirm it. Germline values: CDR1 SGHTA, CDR2 FQGTGA. The CDR3 extends over 14 amino acids. The CDR3 region is CASSTGLGQETQYF.

The genes are TRBV7-2 and TRBJ2-3; the TRBD2 assignment by TCRdb is unverifiable without DNA. Per the germline V gene, CDR1 is SGHTA and CDR2 is FQGNSA. The CDR3 has 17 residues. The CDR3 sequence: CASSLWREIRGTDTQYF.

The rearrangement joins TRBV20-1 to TRBJ2-3; TCRdb names TRBD2, which stays unverified in the absence of DNA. This CDR3 is 15 amino acids long. Germline CDR1 is DFQATT and CDR2 is SNEGSKA (reference sequence). This chain's CDR3 is CSASLAGEVTDTQYF.

The V and J genes are TRBV4-2 and TRBJ2-1; TCRdb's D call of TRBD2 is untestable without DNA. The V gene's germline CDR1 is LGHNA and CDR2 YNFKEQ. The CDR3 consists of 20 residues. The CDR3: CASSRRSGLAGPGSYNEQFF.

The chain employs TRBV15 and TRBJ1-1. CDR3 length equals 14 residues. Germline CDR1 is LNHNV and CDR2 is YYDKDF (reference sequence). This chain's CDR3 is CATSPTAMNTEAFF.

V gene TRBV15 combines with J gene TRBJ1-2; as DNA is missing, the TRBD1 call by TCRdb cannot be tested. The CDR3 runs 15 residues. Germline CDR1 LNHNV, CDR2 YYDKDF (reference sequence). The CDR3 reads CATSRASRTANGYTF. Using reference TRBV15 and TRBJ1-2 for the parts outside the CDR3, the full variable domain is DAMVIQNPRYQVTQFGKPVTLSCSQTLNHNVMYWYQQKSSQAPKLLFHYYDKDFNNEADTPDNFQSRRPNTSFCFLDIRSPGLGDTAMYLCATSRASRTANGYTFGSGTRLTVV.

This chain links TRBV6-2 or TRBV6-3 with TRBJ2-1; TCRdb lists TRBD1, though no DNA is available to test this call. Looked up from germline, CDR1 is MNHEY and CDR2 is SVGEGT. The CDR3 runs 15 residues. The CDR3 here is CASNLGQGSYNEQFF.

V and J are TRBV6-1 and TRBJ2-7; TCRdb reports TRBD2, a call that lacks DNA to check it against. The CDR3 spans 14 residues. The germline V gene encodes CDR1 MNHNS and CDR2 SASEGT. CDR3 residues: CASSSDSGTYEQYF.

Here the CDR3 reads CASNRGLNTEAFF. This chain uses TRBV6-1 with TRBJ1-1; lacking DNA, the TRBD1 call made by TCRdb goes unchecked. Looked up from germline, CDR1 is MNHNS and CDR2 is SASEGT. This CDR3 has 13 residues.

This chain uses TRBV4-2 with TRBJ2-3; TCRdb designates TRBD2, a call that cannot be tested without DNA. From germline, CDR1 is LGHNA and CDR2 YNFKEQ. CDR3 length: 17 residues. CDR3 sequence: CASSQEASGASTDTQYF.

This chain links TRBV5-1 with TRBJ2-3. CDR1 SGHRS and CDR2 YFSETQ come from the germline V gene. The CDR3 totals 15 residues. This chain's CDR3 is CASRVTDTSADTQYF.

The rearrangement uses TRBV7-9 and TRBJ2-1. CDR1 is SEHNR and CDR2 is FQNEAQ in the germline V gene (reference sequence). The CDR3 contains 15 residues. CDR3 sequence reads: CASSTRIAAGNEQFF.

The chain links TRBV10-3 to TRBJ2-7; TCRdb reports TRBD2, a call that lacks DNA to check it against. Germline V gene data show CDR1 as ENHRY and CDR2 as SYGVKD. The CDR3 has 14 amino acids. The CDR3 is CATTTLAGVTGQYF.

V is TRBV20-1 and J is TRBJ2-7. In germline, CDR1 is DFQATT, CDR2 SNEGSKA (reference sequence). This CDR3 is 13 amino acids long. CDR3 in amino acids: CSARDYINYEQYF.

The chain combines TRBV5-6 with TRBJ2-4; TCRdb's assignment of TRBD1 cannot be checked, as there is no DNA. This CDR3 comprises 15 residues. Per the germline V gene, CDR1 is SGHDT and CDR2 is YYEEEE. CDR3 protein: CASSLGQGVRNIQYF.

The chain recombines TRBV20-1 with TRBJ2-1. CDR1 is DFQATT, CDR2 SNEGSKA, per germline (reference sequence). There are 14 residues in the CDR3. The CDR3 is CSAPAGGPYNEQFF.

This chain uses TRBV20-1 with TRBJ1-2; TCRdb's D call of TRBD1 is untestable without DNA. CDR3 size: 15 residues. Germline V gene sequence: CDR1 DFQATT, CDR2 SNEGSKA (reference sequence). This CDR3 is CSARDPAGLGYGYTF.